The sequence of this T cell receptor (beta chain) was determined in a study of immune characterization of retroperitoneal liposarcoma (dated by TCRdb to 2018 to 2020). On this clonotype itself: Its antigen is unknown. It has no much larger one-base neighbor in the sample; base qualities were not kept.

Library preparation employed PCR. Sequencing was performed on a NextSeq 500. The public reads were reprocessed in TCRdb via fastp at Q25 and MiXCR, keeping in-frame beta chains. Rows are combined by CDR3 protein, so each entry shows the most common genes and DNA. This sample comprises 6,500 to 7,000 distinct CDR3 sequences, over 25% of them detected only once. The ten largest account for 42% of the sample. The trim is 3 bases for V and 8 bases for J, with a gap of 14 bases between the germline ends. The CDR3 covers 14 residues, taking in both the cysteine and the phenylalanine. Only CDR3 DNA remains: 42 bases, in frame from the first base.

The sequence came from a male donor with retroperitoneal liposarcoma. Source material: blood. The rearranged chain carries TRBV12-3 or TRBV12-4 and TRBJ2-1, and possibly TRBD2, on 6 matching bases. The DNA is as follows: TGTGCCAGCAGTTTTTATCGGGAGTCTTATGAGCAGTTCTTC. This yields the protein CASSFYRESYEQFF.